Listed below are T cell receptor beta chains from one sample, sequenced in a study of blood T cell repertoires in COVID-19. Sequencing used immunoSEQ multiplex PCR; TCRdb keeps in-frame clones, though not all of them. The sample shows 100,000 or so clones, roughly 92% of them seen only once. Sequencing input: peripheral blood. These receptors came from a man aged 65 to 79 with acute or convalescent COVID-19. Both conserved end residues are part of each CDR3. Some rows have no size entry. The others give once, few or many, or a class for an expanded clone.

CDR3 protein: CASSLGRTGDTEAFF; J gene: TRBJ1-1; V gene: TRBV11-3; clone size: once; CDR3 length: 15
CDR3 protein: CASSAGGRAEAFF; J gene: TRBJ1-1; V gene: TRBV14; clone size: -; CDR3 length: 13
CDR3 protein: CASSLGLPPSSYEQYF; J gene: TRBJ2-7; V gene: TRBV7-8; clone size: -; CDR3 length: 16
CDR3 protein: CASSEDTPDTQYF; J gene: TRBJ2-3; V gene: TRBV9; clone size: -; CDR3 length: 13
CDR3 protein: CASSRLGARNTEAFF; J gene: TRBJ1-1; V gene: TRBV6-5; clone size: -; CDR3 length: 15
CDR3 protein: CASSLAQGAQPQHF; J gene: TRBJ1-5; V gene: TRBV7-2; clone size: -; CDR3 length: 14
CDR3 protein: CASSRTSGGAVEQFF; J gene: TRBJ2-1; V gene: TRBV6-5; clone size: once; CDR3 length: 15
CDR3 protein: CASSPGGDLSYEQYF; J gene: TRBJ2-7; V gene: TRBV18; clone size: few; CDR3 length: 15
CDR3 protein: CSVAGLAGLDEQYF; J gene: TRBJ2-7; V gene: TRBV29-1; clone size: -; CDR3 length: 14
CDR3 protein: CASTGTGPWDEQYF; J gene: TRBJ2-7; V gene: TRBV7-9; clone size: medium-sized; CDR3 length: 14
CDR3 protein: CASSSRGSGLNEQFF; J gene: TRBJ2-1; V gene: TRBV11-2; clone size: -; CDR3 length: 15
CDR3 protein: CSALTGSDNQPQHF; J gene: TRBJ1-5; V gene: TRBV29-1; clone size: -; CDR3 length: 14
CDR3 protein: CSARGLETQHF; J gene: TRBJ1-5; V gene: TRBV20-1; clone size: -; CDR3 length: 11
CDR3 protein: CASSPRAGELFF; J gene: TRBJ2-2; V gene: TRBV7-2; clone size: -; CDR3 length: 12
CDR3 protein: CASSKDRVLGYTF; J gene: TRBJ1-2; V gene: TRBV2; clone size: -; CDR3 length: 13
CDR3 protein: CASSSGGSNTEAFF; J gene: TRBJ1-1; V gene: TRBV28; clone size: -; CDR3 length: 14
CDR3 protein: CASSSYRANSGNTIYF; J gene: TRBJ1-3; V gene: TRBV7-8; clone size: -; CDR3 length: 16
CDR3 protein: CASSQDIQADTQYF; J gene: TRBJ2-3; V gene: TRBV4-1; clone size: -; CDR3 length: 14
CDR3 protein: CASSPPGDYTQYF; J gene: TRBJ2-3; V gene: TRBV18; clone size: -; CDR3 length: 13
CDR3 protein: CASSGTGGETQYF; J gene: TRBJ2-5; V gene: TRBV5-4; clone size: -; CDR3 length: 13
CDR3 protein: CALGQGSEQYF; J gene: TRBJ2-7; V gene: TRBV7-9; clone size: -; CDR3 length: 11
CDR3 protein: CASRATLNTEAFF; J gene: TRBJ1-1; V gene: TRBV9; clone size: -; CDR3 length: 13
CDR3 protein: CASSLGLAGGPNEQFF; J gene: TRBJ2-1; V gene: TRBV5-1; clone size: -; CDR3 length: 16
CDR3 protein: CAWLRRGPDYGYTF; J gene: TRBJ1-2; V gene: TRBV30; clone size: -; CDR3 length: 14
CDR3 protein: CASSQEIILGQGNTIYF; J gene: TRBJ1-3; V gene: TRBV4-2; clone size: -; CDR3 length: 17